These T cell receptor beta chains were read from a single sample in a study of identical twins. Each CDR3 protein is one row after TCRdb ran MiXCR on the 5' RACE reads. The table includes 220,000 or so distinct CDR3 sequences, roughly 7% detected once. These data are also associated with another study on yellow fever vaccine responses in identical twins.

Material: memory (CD45RO+) T cells sorted from blood. The receptors originated from a woman aged 18 to 35 in good health. The conserved cysteine and the conserved F or W are not part of the CDR3 here.

V gene: TRBV5-8; CDR3 protein: ASSLGDSVTNQPQH
V gene: TRBV7-2; CDR3 protein: ASSWTPGPTDTQY
V gene: TRBV6-1; CDR3 protein: ASDGAESLSGANVLT
V gene: TRBV20-1; CDR3 protein: SARPPYPEQF
V gene: TRBV7-9; CDR3 protein: ASSRPGQGGRDTQY
V gene: TRBV2; CDR3 protein: ASSDRAGTYEQY
V gene: TRBV7-8; CDR3 protein: ASSAIGGWPNVLT
V gene: TRBV5-4; CDR3 protein: ASSLGSGLAGGQGQF
V gene: TRBV10-2; CDR3 protein: ASKPQRNLGNEQF
V gene: TRBV29-1; CDR3 protein: SVVGGPNQPQH
V gene: TRBV6-1; CDR3 protein: ASSRATYEQY
V gene: TRBV28; CDR3 protein: ASSVRGSSRRYEQY
V gene: TRBV10-3; CDR3 protein: AISRNSGRTGRTNTGELF
V gene: TRBV6-5; CDR3 protein: ASSYRAGGLGETQY
V gene: TRBV27; CDR3 protein: ASRGQTPGAF
V gene: TRBV18; CDR3 protein: ASSPATGVYEQY
V gene: TRBV5-6; CDR3 protein: ASSLTGALTGELF
V gene: TRBV14; CDR3 protein: ASSQTGLGSPLH
V gene: TRBV3-1; CDR3 protein: ASSLASGTQY
V gene: TRBV3-1; CDR3 protein: ASSPDPGTYVETQY
V gene: TRBV7-6; CDR3 protein: ASSHRGFSILSFSNTGELF
V gene: TRBV10-3; CDR3 protein: AITGGQGNGEQF
V gene: TRBV2; CDR3 protein: ASSDSPDTEAF
V gene: TRBV20-1; CDR3 protein: SARSISPSGGINEQF
V gene: TRBV28; CDR3 protein: ASFRETQY
V gene: TRBV29-1; CDR3 protein: SADVGWRQETQY
V gene: TRBV28; CDR3 protein: ASSSRVLGLAGGQKGDTQY
V gene: TRBV20-1; CDR3 protein: SARDYTRGLDTQY
V gene: TRBV20-1; CDR3 protein: SAQTPSGRGYEQY
V gene: TRBV7-9; CDR3 protein: ASSLALGLAGARLF
V gene: TRBV2; CDR3 protein: ASVIRISNYGYT
V gene: TRBV12-3/TRBV12-4; CDR3 protein: ASSRSGGPEQF
V gene: TRBV20-1; CDR3 protein: SAGYNEQF
V gene: TRBV5-1; CDR3 protein: ASRSYEGALAGESYNEQF